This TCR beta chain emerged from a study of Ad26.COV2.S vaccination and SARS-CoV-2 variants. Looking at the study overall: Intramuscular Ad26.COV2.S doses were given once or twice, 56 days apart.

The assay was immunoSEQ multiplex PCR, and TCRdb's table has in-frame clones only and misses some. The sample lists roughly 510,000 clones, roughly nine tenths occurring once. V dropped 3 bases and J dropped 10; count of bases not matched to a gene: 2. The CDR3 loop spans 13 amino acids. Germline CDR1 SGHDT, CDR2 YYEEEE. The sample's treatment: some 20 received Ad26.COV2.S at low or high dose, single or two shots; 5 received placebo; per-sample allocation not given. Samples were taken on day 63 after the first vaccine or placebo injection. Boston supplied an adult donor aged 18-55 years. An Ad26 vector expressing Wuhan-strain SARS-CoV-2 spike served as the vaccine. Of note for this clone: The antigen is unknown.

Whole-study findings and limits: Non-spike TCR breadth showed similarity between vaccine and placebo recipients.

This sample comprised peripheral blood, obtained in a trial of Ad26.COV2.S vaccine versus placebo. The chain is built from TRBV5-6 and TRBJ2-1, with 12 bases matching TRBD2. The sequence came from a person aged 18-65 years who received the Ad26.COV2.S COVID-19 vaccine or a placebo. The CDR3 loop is CASSSTSGREQFF. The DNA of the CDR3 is TGTGCCAGCAGCTCGACTAGCGGGAGAGAGCAGTTCTTC.